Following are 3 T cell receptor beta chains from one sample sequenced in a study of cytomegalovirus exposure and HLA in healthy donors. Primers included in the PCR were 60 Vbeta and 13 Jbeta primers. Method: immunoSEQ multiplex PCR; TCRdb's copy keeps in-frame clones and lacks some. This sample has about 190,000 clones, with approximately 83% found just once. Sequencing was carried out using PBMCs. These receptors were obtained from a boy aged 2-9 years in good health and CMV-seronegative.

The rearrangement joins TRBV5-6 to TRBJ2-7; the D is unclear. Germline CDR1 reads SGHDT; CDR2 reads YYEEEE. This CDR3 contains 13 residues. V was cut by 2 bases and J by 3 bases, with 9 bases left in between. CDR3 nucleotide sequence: TGTGCCAGCAGCTTTACAGACCTCTACGAGCAGTACGTC. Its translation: CASSFTDLYEQYV.

The CDR3 DNA follows: TGCGCCAGCAGGCCGGACAGGGACACTGAAGCTTTCTTT. This gives the protein CASRPDRDTEAFF. The rearrangement joins TRBV5-1 to TRBJ1-1, with 8 bases that match TRBD1. The CDR3 length is 13 residues. V was pared by 5 bases and J by 3 bases, with 3 bases of the junction left unmatched. Looked up from germline, CDR1 is SGHRS and CDR2 is YFSETQ.

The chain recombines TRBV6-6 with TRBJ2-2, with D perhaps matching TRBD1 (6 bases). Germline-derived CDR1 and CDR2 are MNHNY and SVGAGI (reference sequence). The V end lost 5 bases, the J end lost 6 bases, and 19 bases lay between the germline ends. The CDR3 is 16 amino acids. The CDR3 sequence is CASSLVQGLGAGELFF. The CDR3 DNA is TGTGCCAGCAGTCTCGTACAGGGTTTGGGTGCCGGGGAGCTGTTTTTT.